These 25 T cell receptor beta chains share one sample of origin, sequenced in a study of blood T cell repertoires in COVID-19 (dated by TCRdb to the early 2020s). The library was generated by the immunoSEQ multiplex PCR assay. TCRdb re-hosts the immuneACCESS table, in-frame sequences only. Its copies lack some clones; in the studies checked, an unresolved V gene accounts for under half of them, and the cause for the rest is not known. The sample table lists about 100,000 clones, more than 85% of them with a count of one. The ten largest clones take up approximately 7% of the sample. The specimen was peripheral blood. These TCRs come from a man aged 30-40 years in a cohort sampled during active COVID-19.

The V and J genes are TRBV18 and TRBJ2-7, with D perhaps matching TRBD2 (5 bases). Per germline, CDR1 KGHSH and CDR2 LQKENI. This CDR3 spans 14 amino acids. V shed 2 bases and J shed 4 bases, with 12 bases lying between them. Here the CDR3 reads CASSPNGIGYEQYF. CDR3 nucleotide sequence: TGTGCCAGCTCACCAAACGGGATAGGGTACGAGCAGTACTTC.

The V and J genes are TRBV6-6 and TRBJ1-2; weak D call: TRBD1 (6 bases). V lost 6 bases, J lost 6 bases, and 20 bases lay in between. Germline V gene data show CDR1 as MNHNY and CDR2 as SVGAGI (reference sequence). This CDR3 is 15 amino acids long. The CDR3 loop reads CASRPAGRGADGYTF. CDR3 DNA: TGTGCCAGCAGACCCGCCGGGAGGGGGGCAGATGGCTACACCTTC.

The count of this clone is one. The chain links TRBV14 to TRBJ2-3, with TRBD2 matching over 7 bases. V was pared by 4 bases and J by 5 bases, with 3 bases of the junction left unmatched. The germline CDR1 and CDR2 sequences are SGHDN and FVKESK. The CDR3 sequence is 13 residues long. CDR3: CASSRGGEDTQYF. The CDR3 nucleotides read TGTGCCAGCAGCCGGGGGGGGGAAGATACGCAGTATTTT. Using reference TRBV14 and TRBJ2-3 for the parts outside the CDR3, the full variable domain is EAGVTQFPSHSVIEKGQTVTLRCDPISGHDNLYWYRRVMGKEIKFLLHFVKESKQDESGMPNNRFLAERTGGTYSTLKVQPAELEDSGVYFCASSRGGEDTQYFGPGTRLTVL.

This clone was recorded only once. The rearrangement links TRBV18 to TRBJ1-1; D is perhaps TRBD1 (5 bases). Germline loops: CDR1 KGHSH, CDR2 LQKENI. V was clipped by 0 bases and J by 3 bases, with 5 bases between them. This CDR3 is 13 amino acids long. CDR3 sequence (DNA): TGTGCCAGCTCACCACCAGGGGACACTGAAGCTTTCTTT. It codes for CASSPPGDTEAFF.

V usage is TRBV6-5 and J usage is TRBJ2-2; 11 positions match TRBD1. Germline values: CDR1 MNHEY, CDR2 SVGAGI. The CDR3 is 14 residues long. Trimming cost V 5 bases and J 10 bases; bases outside gene matches: 6. The CDR3 DNA follows: TGTGCCAGCAGTCGCGGACAGGGGGCATTGGAGCTGTTTTTT. Residues: CASSRGQGALELFF.

The chain links TRBV7-6 to TRBJ1-2; TRBD1 matches at 9 bases. J was trimmed by 8 bases and V by 1 base; bases with no gene match: 8. Germline-derived CDR1 and CDR2 are SGHVS and FNYEAQ. This CDR3 has 15 residues. CDR3 coding DNA: TGTGCCAGCAGCTTAGGTACAGGGGGCGCGAGCGGCTACACCTTC. It specifies CASSLGTGGASGYTF.

The chain employs TRBV28 and TRBJ1-5, with TRBD1 matching 12 bases. Germline V gene data show CDR1 as MDHEN and CDR2 as SYDVKM. Losses at the gene ends were 4 bases for V and 3 bases for J; bases not matched to a gene: 7. The CDR3 is 17 amino acids. Written as DNA, the CDR3 is TGTGCCAGCAGTTATAGGGGGACAGGGGGCCCCAATCAGCCCCAGCATTTT. This codes for CASSYRGTGGPNQPQHF.

As DNA, the CDR3 is TGTGCCAGCAGCTCCTCGGACGGGGATTCACCCCTCCACTTT. Amino acid sequence: CASSSSDGDSPLHF. The chain uses TRBV7-8 and TRBJ1-6; D remains unclear. Germline CDR1 reads SGHVS; CDR2 reads FQNEAQ. This CDR3 contains 14 residues. V was pared by 4 bases and J by 8 bases, with 12 bases between. Looking up the rest from reference TRBV7-8 and TRBJ1-6 gives the full variable domain: GAGVSQSPRYKVAKRGQDVALRCDPISGHVSLFWYQQALGQGPEFLTYFQNEAQLDKSGLPSDRFFAERPEGSVSTLKIQRTQQEDSAVYLCASSSSDGDSPLHFGNGTRLTVT.

V gene TRBV4-2 combines with J gene TRBJ2-1, with 11 bases identical to TRBD1. This CDR3 is 16 amino acids long. Germline V gene data show CDR1 as LGHNA and CDR2 as YNFKEQ. V trimming: 1 base; J trimming: 6 bases; junction bases outside the gene matches: 5. For the CDR3, the DNA is TGTGCCAGCAGCCAAGGTCCGGGACAGGGGGGCAATGAGCAGTTCTTC. As protein: CASSQGPGQGGNEQFF.

V usage is TRBV7-6 and J usage is TRBJ2-5; 14 bases fit TRBD2. Trimming removed 5 bases from V and 0 bases from J; junction bases left unmatched: 5. The CDR3 runs 17 residues. CDR1 and CDR2 (germline): SGHVS, FNYEAQ. The DNA for the CDR3 is TGTGCCAGCAGCCGACTAGCGGGGGGGACGTACCAAGAGACCCAGTACTTC. Its translation: CASSRLAGGTYQETQYF.

This clone has just one count. This rearrangement joins TRBV7-7 to TRBJ2-1; D gene uncertain. Germline CDR1 SSHAT, CDR2 FNYEAQ (reference sequence). V was trimmed by 8 bases and J by 7 bases, leaving 3 bases between them. This CDR3 has 9 amino acids. CDR3 sequence (DNA): TGTGCCAGCCCAAATGAGCAGTTCTTC. Encoded protein: CASPNEQFF.

This sequence joins TRBV6-5 and TRBJ2-7; D gene unclear. With 0 bases removed from V and 0 bases from J, the gap between germline ends came to 9 bases. The germline CDR1 and CDR2 sequences are MNHEY and SVGAGI. CDR3 length equals 15 residues. CDR3 sequence (DNA): TGTGCCAGCAGTTACTCGTCTGCGAGCTCCTACGAGCAGTACTTC. This encodes CASSYSSASSYEQYF.

This clone was observed a single time. The chain couples TRBV7-8 to TRBJ2-7; 7 bases map to TRBD1. Looked up from germline, CDR1 is SGHVS and CDR2 is FQNEAQ. V shed 6 bases and J 4 bases; nucleotides not matched to a gene: 9. This CDR3 comprises 14 residues. In DNA, the CDR3 is TGTGCCAGCAGTTATGAGAGGGGGCCATACGAGCAGTACTTC. Translated, it gives CASSYERGPYEQYF. The variable domain in full, with the rest retrieved from reference TRBV7-8 and TRBJ2-7, is GAGVSQSPRYKVAKRGQDVALRCDPISGHVSLFWYQQALGQGPEFLTYFQNEAQLDKSGLPSDRFFAERPEGSVSTLKIQRTQQEDSAVYLCASSYERGPYEQYFGPGTRLTVT.

This chain links TRBV3-1 (or the pseudogene TRBV3-2) with TRBJ2-1; 10 bases map to TRBD2. The CDR3 sequence is 19 residues long. Looked up from germline, CDR1 is LGHDT and CDR2 is YNNKEL (reference sequence). The V segment lost 0 bases and the J segment 7 bases; nucleotides outside the gene matches: 15. The CDR3: CASSQDFSERGGRGNEQFF. CDR3 in DNA: TGTGCCAGCAGCCAAGATTTTTCGGAGCGGGGGGGCCGAGGTAATGAGCAGTTCTTC.

The chain joins TRBV9 to TRBJ1-6, with D uncertain. The CDR3 covers 14 residues. Germline-derived CDR1 and CDR2 are SGDLS and YYNGEE. V lost 5 bases and J lost 9, with 15 bases in between. CDR3 coding DNA: TGTGCCAGCAGGGGTCGAGGGCCCGCTTCACCCCTCCACTTT. As protein: CASRGRGPASPLHF. Full variable domain (remainder filled in from reference TRBV9 and TRBJ1-6): DSGVTQTPKHLITATGQRVTLRCSPRSGDLSVYWYQQSLDQGLQFLIQYYNGEERAKGNILERFSAQQFPDLHSELNLSSLELGDSALYFCASRGRGPASPLHFGNGTRLTVT.

A single count supports this clone. V gene TRBV4-1 combines with J gene TRBJ2-5; 10 bases fit TRBD2. Germline V gene data show CDR1 as MGHRA and CDR2 as YSYEKL. Trimming took 0 bases from V and 0 from J; bases not matched to a gene: 19. CDR3 size: 22 residues. Here the CDR3 DNA reads TGCGCCAGCAGCCAAGAAGTGGCCTCGGGCTTAGCGGGGGGTGTAAACCAAGAGACCCAGTACTTC. Protein product: CASSQEVASGLAGGVNQETQYF.

V gene TRBV28 combines with J gene TRBJ2-3, with a weak D call TRBD1 (6 bases). V lost 6 bases and J 4 bases, leaving 11 bases between the germline ends. Looked up from germline, CDR1 is MDHEN and CDR2 is SYDVKM. The CDR3 has 13 amino acids. CDR3 protein: CASRPQGSDTQYF. Here the CDR3 DNA reads TGTGCCAGCAGGCCGCAGGGGTCAGATACGCAGTATTTT. The full variable domain, completed using reference TRBV28 and TRBJ2-3, is DVKVTQSSRYLVKRTGEKVFLECVQDMDHENMFWYRQDPGLGLRLIYFSYDVKMKEKGDIPEGYSVSREKKERFSLILESASTNQTSMYLCASRPQGSDTQYFGPGTRLTVL.

This chain connects TRBV5-1 to TRBJ2-1, with 11 nucleotides matching TRBD2. This CDR3 has 16 residues. The V gene's germline CDR1 is SGHRS and CDR2 YFSETQ. V was pared by 4 bases and J by 3 bases, with 6 bases of the junction left unmatched. As DNA, the CDR3 is TGCGCCAGCAGCCCAGGGACTAGCGGACTCTACAATGAGCAGTTCTTC. Amino acids: CASSPGTSGLYNEQFF.

The rearrangement uses TRBV11-2 and TRBJ2-1; tentatively, D is TRBD2 (5 bases). Trimming took off 4 bases at V and 2 bases at J, with 9 bases between the two ends. Looked up from germline, CDR1 is SGHAT and CDR2 is FQNNGV. The CDR3 spans 14 residues. CDR3 sequence reads: CASSSGYTYNEQFF. CDR3 sequence (DNA): TGTGCCAGCAGCTCGGGGTACACCTACAATGAGCAGTTCTTC.

This clone showed up just a few times. The same CDR3 is also encoded by other DNA sequences in this sample. The chain combines TRBV18 with TRBJ2-7; D possibly corresponds to TRBD1 (5 bases). CDR1 is KGHSH, CDR2 LQKENI, per germline. Trimming took off 3 bases at V and 2 bases at J, with 11 bases between the two ends. CDR3 length: 14 residues. The CDR3 loop is CASSPPAGTYEQYF. The CDR3 DNA sequence: TGTGCCAGCTCACCGCCGGCAGGGACCTACGAGCAGTACTTC.

The J gene is TRBJ1-1, the V gene TRBV30; no clear D gene. The germline CDR1 and CDR2 sequences are GTSNPN and SVGIG (reference sequence). This CDR3 has 11 residues. V shed 4 bases and J shed 3 bases, with 6 bases lying between them. The CDR3 DNA sequence: TGTGCCTGGATGAGGGACACTGAAGCTTTCTTT. Amino acids: CAWMRDTEAFF.

This chain links TRBV10-3 with TRBJ1-1; 7 bases are shared with TRBD1. V lost 11 bases to trimming and J lost 1 base; unmatched junction nucleotides: 7. The germline CDR1 and CDR2 sequences are ENHRY and SYGVKD. The CDR3 extends over 13 amino acids. CDR3 nucleotide sequence: TGTGCCGCACAGAGGACAGGGAACACTGAAGCTTTCTTT. It codes for CAAQRTGNTEAFF.

This sequence joins TRBV7-8 and TRBJ2-5; 7 bases match TRBD1. From germline, CDR1 is SGHVS and CDR2 FQNEAQ. CDR3 length: 15 amino acids. Trimming took 1 base from V and 5 from J; bases not matched to a gene: 7. As DNA, the CDR3 is TGTGCCAGCAGCTTAGTCATGACAGGGTCGGAGACCCAGTACTTC. Residues: CASSLVMTGSETQYF.

The chain uses TRBV18 and TRBJ1-6; D is ambiguous. From germline, CDR1 is KGHSH and CDR2 LQKENI. This CDR3 has 14 residues. Between the trimmed V and J ends, which lost 2 bases and 8 bases, there was a span of 10 bases. The CDR3 sequence: CASSPGQVYSPLHF. CDR3 coding DNA: TGTGCCAGCTCACCAGGGCAGGTCTATTCACCCCTCCACTTT.

The V gene is TRBV18, the J gene TRBJ1-2; D possibly corresponds to TRBD1 (5 bases). This CDR3 region has 15 residues. V lost 6 bases and J 6 bases, leaving 20 bases between the germline ends. Germline V gene lookup returns CDR1 KGHSH and CDR2 LQKENI. The CDR3 DNA sequence: TGTGCCAGCTCTCAAGGGCAGGGAGGCCACGATGGCTACACCTTC. This codes for CASSQGQGGHDGYTF.